The 2 T cell receptor beta chains presented below share a single source sample, sequenced in a study of cytomegalovirus exposure and HLA in healthy donors. 60 Vbeta and 13 Jbeta primers were used in PCR. Here immunoSEQ multiplex PCR was the method, and the copy in TCRdb shows in-frame clones only, minus some. The sample holds roughly 30,000 clones. The sample comprised PBMCs. The origin of the receptors is a female donor in good health and CMV-seronegative.

V usage is TRBV5-1 and J usage is TRBJ2-5; 9 nucleotides line up with TRBD1. Near its end, the DNA agrees better with TRBJ2-7, so the J call may be wrong. Germline assignment: CDR1 SGHRS and CDR2 YFSETQ. CDR3 length: 14 residues. The CDR3 spells CASSSPGQGYEQYF. The CDR3 DNA is TGCGCCAGCAGCTCACCGGGACAGGGTTACGAGCAGTACTTC.

The chain combines TRBV28 with TRBJ2-7, with TRBD2 identical over 8 bases. The CDR3 has 14 amino acids. J was trimmed by 2 bases and V by 3 bases; bases with no gene match: 3. Germline values: CDR1 MDHEN, CDR2 SYDVKM. For the CDR3, the DNA is TGTGCCAGCAGTTTGACTAGCGATACCTACGAGCAGTACTTC. It yields the protein CASSLTSDTYEQYF.